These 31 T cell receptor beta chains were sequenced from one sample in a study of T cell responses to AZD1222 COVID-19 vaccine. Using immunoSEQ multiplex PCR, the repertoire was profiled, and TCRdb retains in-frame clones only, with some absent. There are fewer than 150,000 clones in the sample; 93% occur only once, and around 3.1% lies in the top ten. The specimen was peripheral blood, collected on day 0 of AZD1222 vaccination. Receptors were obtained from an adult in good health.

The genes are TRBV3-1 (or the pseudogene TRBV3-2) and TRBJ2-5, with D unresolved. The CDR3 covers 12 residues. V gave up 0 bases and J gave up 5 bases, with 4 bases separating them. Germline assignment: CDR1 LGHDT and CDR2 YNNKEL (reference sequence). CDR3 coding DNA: TGTGCCAGCAGCCAAGATCGGGAGACCCAGTACTTC. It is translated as CASSQDRETQYF.

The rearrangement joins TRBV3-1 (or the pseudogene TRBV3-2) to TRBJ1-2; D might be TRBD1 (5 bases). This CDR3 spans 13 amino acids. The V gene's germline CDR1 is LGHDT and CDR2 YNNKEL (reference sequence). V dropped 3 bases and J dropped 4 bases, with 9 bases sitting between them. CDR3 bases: TGTGCCAGCAGCCAGGGACTACCCTATGGCTACACCTTC. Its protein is CASSQGLPYGYTF.

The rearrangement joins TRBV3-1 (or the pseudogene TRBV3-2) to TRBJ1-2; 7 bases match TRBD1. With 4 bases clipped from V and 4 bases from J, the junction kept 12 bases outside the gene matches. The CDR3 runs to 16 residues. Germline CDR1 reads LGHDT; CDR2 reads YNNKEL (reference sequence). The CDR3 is CASSRGTGQRSYGYTF. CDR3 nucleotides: TGTGCCAGCAGCCGGGGAACGGGACAGCGGAGCTATGGCTACACCTTC.

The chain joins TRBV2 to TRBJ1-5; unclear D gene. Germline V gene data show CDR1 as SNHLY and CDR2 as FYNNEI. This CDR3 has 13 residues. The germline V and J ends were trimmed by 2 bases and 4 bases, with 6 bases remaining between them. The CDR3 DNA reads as TGTGCCAGCAGTGAACAGACTAATCAGCCCCAGCATTTT. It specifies CASSEQTNQPQHF. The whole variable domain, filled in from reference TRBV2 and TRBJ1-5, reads EPEVTQTPSHQVTQMGQEVILRCVPISNHLYFYWYRQILGQKVEFLVSFYNNEISEKSEIFDDQFSVERPDGSNFTLKIRSTKLEDSAMYFCASSEQTNQPQHFGDGTRLSIL.

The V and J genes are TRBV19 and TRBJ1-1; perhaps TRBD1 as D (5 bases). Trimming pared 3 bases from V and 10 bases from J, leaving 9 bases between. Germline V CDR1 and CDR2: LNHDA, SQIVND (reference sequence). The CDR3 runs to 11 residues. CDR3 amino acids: CASSIGTGAFF. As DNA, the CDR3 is TGTGCCAGTAGTATCGGGACGGGAGCTTTCTTT.

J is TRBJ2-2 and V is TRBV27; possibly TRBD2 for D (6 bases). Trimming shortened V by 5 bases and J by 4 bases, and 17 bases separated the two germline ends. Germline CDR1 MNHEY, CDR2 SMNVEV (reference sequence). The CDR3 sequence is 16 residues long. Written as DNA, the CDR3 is TGTGCCAGCAGTGCCAGGAGGGCGTGGGGCACCGGGGAGCTGTTTTTT. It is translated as CASSARRAWGTGELFF.

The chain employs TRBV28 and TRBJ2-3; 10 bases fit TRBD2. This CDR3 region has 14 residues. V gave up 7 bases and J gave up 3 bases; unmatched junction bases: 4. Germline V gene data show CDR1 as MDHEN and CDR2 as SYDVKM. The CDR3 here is CASTLAGGTDTQYF. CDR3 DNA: TGTGCCAGCACCTTAGCGGGAGGAACAGATACGCAGTATTTT.

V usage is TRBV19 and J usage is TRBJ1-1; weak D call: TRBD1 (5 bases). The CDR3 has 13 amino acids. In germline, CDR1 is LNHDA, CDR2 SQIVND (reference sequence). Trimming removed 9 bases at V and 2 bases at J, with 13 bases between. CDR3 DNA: TGTGCCAGCGTACCTCAGGGAAACACTGAAGCTTTCTTT. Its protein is CASVPQGNTEAFF.

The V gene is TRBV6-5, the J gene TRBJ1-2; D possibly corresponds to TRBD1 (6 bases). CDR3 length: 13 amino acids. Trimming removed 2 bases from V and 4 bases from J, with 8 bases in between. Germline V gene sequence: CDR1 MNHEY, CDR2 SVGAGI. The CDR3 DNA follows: TGTGCCAGCAGTTACCTACAGGGCTATGGCTACACCTTC. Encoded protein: CASSYLQGYGYTF.

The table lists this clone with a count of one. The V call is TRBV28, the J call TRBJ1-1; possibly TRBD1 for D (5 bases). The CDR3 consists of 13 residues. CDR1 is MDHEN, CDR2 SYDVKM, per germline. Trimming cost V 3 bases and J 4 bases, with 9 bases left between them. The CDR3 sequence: CASSFGAGTEAFF. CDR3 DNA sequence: TGTGCCAGCAGTTTCGGGGCGGGCACTGAAGCTTTCTTT.

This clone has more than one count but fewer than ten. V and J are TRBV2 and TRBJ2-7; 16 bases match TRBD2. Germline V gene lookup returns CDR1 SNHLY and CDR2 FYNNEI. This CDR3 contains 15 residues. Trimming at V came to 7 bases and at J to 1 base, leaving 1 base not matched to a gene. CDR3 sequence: CASKGLAGGSYEQYF. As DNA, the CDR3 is TGTGCCAGCAAGGGACTAGCGGGAGGGTCCTACGAGCAGTACTTC.

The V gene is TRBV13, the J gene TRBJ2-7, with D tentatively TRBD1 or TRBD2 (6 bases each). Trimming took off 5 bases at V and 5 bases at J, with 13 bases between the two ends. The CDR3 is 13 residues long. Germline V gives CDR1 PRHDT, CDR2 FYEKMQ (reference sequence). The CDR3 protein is CASSLARGDEQYF. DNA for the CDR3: TGTGCCAGCAGCCTAGCGAGGGGGGACGAGCAGTACTTC.

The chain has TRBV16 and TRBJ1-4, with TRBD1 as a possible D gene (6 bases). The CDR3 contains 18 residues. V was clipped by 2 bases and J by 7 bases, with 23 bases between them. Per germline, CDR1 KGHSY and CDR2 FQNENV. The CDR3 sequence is CASSQSMDAGAEVEKLFF. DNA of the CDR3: TGTGCCAGCAGCCAAAGTATGGATGCGGGGGCGGAGGTTGAAAAACTGTTTTTT.

CDR3 loop: CASSLGESSGNTIYF. CDR3 bases: TGTGCCAGCAGCTTAGGAGAGAGCTCTGGAAACACCATATATTTT. This chain connects TRBV7-2 to TRBJ1-3; D not certain. The CDR3 sequence is 15 residues long. Germline V gives CDR1 SGHTA, CDR2 FQGNSA. V lost 1 base to trimming and J lost 0 bases, with 7 bases between them.

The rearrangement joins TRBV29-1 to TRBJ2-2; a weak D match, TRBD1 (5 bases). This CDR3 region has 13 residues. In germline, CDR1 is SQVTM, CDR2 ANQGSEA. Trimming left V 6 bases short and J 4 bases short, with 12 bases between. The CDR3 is CSVLIRVTGELFF. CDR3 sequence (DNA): TGCAGCGTCCTCATCAGGGTCACCGGGGAGCTGTTTTTT.

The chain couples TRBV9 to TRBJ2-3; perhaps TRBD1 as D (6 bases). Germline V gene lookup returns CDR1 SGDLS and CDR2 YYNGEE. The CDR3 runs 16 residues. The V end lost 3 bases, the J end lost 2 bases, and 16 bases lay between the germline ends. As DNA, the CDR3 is TGTGCCAGCAGCGCTGAGGGCAGGGGACACACAGATACGCAGTATTTT. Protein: CASSAEGRGHTDTQYF.

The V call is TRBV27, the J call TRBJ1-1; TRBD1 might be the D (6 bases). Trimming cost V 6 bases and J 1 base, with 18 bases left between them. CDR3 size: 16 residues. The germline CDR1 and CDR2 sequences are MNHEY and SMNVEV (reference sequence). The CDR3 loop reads CASSQGGERGNTEAFF. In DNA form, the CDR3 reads TGTGCCAGCAGCCAAGGGGGGGAGAGGGGGAACACTGAAGCTTTCTTT.

Here the CDR3 DNA reads TGCAGCGTTGAGGGTGAGTCTGGGGGAAATGAGCAGTTCTTC. Translated, it gives CSVEGESGGNEQFF. The chain uses TRBV29-1 and TRBJ2-1; D tentatively fits TRBD1 or TRBD2 (5 bases each). CDR1 is SQVTM, CDR2 ANQGSEA, per germline. Trimming cost V 3 bases and J 7 bases, with 16 bases left between them. CDR3 length: 14 amino acids.

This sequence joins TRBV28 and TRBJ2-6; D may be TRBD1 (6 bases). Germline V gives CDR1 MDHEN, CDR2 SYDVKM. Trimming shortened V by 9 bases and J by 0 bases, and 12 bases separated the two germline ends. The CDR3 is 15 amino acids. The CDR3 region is CASGDTLSGANVLTF. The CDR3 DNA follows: TGTGCCAGTGGGGACACCCTCTCTGGGGCCAACGTCCTGACTTTC.

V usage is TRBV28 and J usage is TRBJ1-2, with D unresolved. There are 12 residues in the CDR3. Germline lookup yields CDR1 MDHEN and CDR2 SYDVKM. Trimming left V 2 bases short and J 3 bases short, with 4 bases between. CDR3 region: CASSLGHYGYTF. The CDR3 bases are TGTGCCAGCAGTTTAGGGCACTATGGCTACACCTTC.

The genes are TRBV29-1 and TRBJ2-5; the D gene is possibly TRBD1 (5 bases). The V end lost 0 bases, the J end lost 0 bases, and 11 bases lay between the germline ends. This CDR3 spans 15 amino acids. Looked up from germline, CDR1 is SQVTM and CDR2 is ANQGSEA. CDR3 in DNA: TGCAGCGTTGAAGATCGGCACAGGAACCAAGAGACCCAGTACTTC. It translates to CSVEDRHRNQETQYF.

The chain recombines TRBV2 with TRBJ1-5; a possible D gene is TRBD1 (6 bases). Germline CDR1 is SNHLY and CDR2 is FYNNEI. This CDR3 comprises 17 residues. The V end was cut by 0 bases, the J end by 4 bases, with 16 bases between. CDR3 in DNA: TGTGCCAGCAGTGAAGCGCTTTCTCTGCAGGGGAATCAGCCCCAGCATTTT. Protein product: CASSEALSLQGNQPQHF.

CDR3 in amino acids: CASSIQQGVTEKLFF. CDR3 in DNA: TGTGCCAGTAGTATACAACAGGGTGTTACTGAAAAACTGTTTTTT. The chain has TRBV19 and TRBJ1-4; a weak D match, TRBD1 (6 bases). Germline V gene sequence: CDR1 LNHDA, CDR2 SQIVND (reference sequence). The CDR3 is 15 amino acids. Trimming stripped 2 bases from V and 7 bases from J, with 14 bases between.

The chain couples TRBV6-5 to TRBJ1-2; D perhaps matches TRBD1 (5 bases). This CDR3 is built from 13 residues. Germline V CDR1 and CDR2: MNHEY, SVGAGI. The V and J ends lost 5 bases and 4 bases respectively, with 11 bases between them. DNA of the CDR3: TGTGCCAGCAGTCCGACAGACTCCTATGGCTACACCTTC. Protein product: CASSPTDSYGYTF.

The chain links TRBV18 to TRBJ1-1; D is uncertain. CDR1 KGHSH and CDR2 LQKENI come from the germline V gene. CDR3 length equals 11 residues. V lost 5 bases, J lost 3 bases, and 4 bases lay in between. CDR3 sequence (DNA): TGTGCCAGCTCAGATTACACTGAAGCTTTCTTT. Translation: CASSDYTEAFF.

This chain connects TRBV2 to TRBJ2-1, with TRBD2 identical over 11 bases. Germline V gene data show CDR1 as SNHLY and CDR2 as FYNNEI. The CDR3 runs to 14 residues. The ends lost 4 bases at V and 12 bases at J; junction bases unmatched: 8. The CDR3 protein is CASSALGLAVRQFF. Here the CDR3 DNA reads TGTGCCAGCAGTGCACTGGGACTAGCGGTGCGGCAGTTCTTC.

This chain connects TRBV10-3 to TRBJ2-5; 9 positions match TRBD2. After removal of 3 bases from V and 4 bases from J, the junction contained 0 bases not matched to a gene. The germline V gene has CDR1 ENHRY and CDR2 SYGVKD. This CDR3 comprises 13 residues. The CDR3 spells CAISELAGETQYF. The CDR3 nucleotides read TGTGCCATCAGTGAACTAGCGGGAGAGACCCAGTACTTC.

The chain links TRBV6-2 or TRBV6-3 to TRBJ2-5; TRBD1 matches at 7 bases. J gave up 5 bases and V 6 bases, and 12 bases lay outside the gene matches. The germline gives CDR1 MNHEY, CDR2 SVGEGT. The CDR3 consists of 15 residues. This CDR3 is CASSPSTGFWETQYF. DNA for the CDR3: TGTGCCAGCAGCCCATCGACAGGGTTCTGGGAGACCCAGTACTTC.

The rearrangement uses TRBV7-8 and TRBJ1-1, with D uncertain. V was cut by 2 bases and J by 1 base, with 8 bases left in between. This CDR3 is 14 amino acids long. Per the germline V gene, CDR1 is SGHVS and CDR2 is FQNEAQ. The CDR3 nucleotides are TGTGCCAGCAGCTTACTGCAGAGGAACACTGAAGCTTTCTTT. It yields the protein CASSLLQRNTEAFF.

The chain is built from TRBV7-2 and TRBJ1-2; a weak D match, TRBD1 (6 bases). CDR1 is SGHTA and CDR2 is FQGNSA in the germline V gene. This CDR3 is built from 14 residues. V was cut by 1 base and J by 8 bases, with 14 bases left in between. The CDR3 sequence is CASSLVWAGEGYTF. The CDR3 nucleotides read TGTGCCAGCAGCTTAGTGTGGGCAGGGGAGGGCTACACCTTC.

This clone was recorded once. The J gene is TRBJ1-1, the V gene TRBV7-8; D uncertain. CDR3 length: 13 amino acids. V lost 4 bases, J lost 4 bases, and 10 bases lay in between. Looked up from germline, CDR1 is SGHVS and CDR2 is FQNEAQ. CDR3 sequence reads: CASSSGVSTEAFF. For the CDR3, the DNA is TGTGCCAGCAGCTCTGGGGTTAGCACTGAAGCTTTCTTT.